This T cell receptor (beta chain) emerged from a study of blood T cell repertoires in COVID-19. Study context: COVID-19 samples collected from the United States, Italy and Spain covered acute and convalescent phases. PBMCs, B-cell-depleted T cells, or T cells provided the cDNA or gDNA that made up the material.

In the study's own analysis: Reference gene primer amplification yielded estimated nucleated cell counts. The table came from immunoSEQ multiplex PCR; TCRdb's copy has only in-frame clones and leaves some out. V, J and clone size are taken as reported in that table, and D and trimming were inferred from the DNA itself. The sample carries tens of thousands of clones, around 87% recorded once. Germline CDR1 reads MRHNA; CDR2 reads SNTAGT. There are 14 residues in the CDR3. Trimming left V 3 bases short and J 1 base short, with 6 bases between. Sequencing input: peripheral blood. The origin of this receptor is a human donor in a cohort sampled during active COVID-19. This chain links TRBV6-4 with TRBJ2-2, with D unclear. The CDR3 coding sequence is TGTGCCAGCAGTGAGGGCTTGAACACCGGGGAGCTGTTTTTT. Amino acids: CASSEGLNTGELFF.